The 30 T cell receptor beta chains below come from one sample, sequenced in a study of CD8 T cells in ankylosing spondylitis. One entry per CDR3 protein, called by TCRdb with MiXCR from the 5' RACE reads. The sample shows 300,000 to 350,000 distinct CDR3 sequences, about 15% of them seen only once. The source material was blood, either unsorted or a sorted T cell fraction (not recorded which). These receptor sequences come from a male donor with ankylosing spondylitis or in good health (not recorded which).

This clonotype has just a few counts. CDR3 in amino acids: CASTAGNTEAFF. The CDR3 DNA is TGTGCCAGCACTGCGGGGAACACTGAAGCTTTCTTT. The rearrangement joins TRBV25-1 to TRBJ1-1; no definite D call. The V gene's germline CDR1 is MGHDK and CDR2 SYGVNS. This CDR3 has 12 residues. V was clipped by 7 bases and J by 1 base, with 7 bases between them. Combining the CDR3 with reference TRBV25-1 and TRBJ1-1 gives the whole variable domain EADIYQTPRYLVIGTGKKITLECSQTMGHDKMYWYQQDPGMELHLIHYSYGVNSTEKGDLSSESTVSRIRTEHFPLTLESARPSHTSQYLCASTAGNTEAFFGQGTRLTVV.

This chain uses TRBV5-1 with TRBJ2-7; TRBD1 aligns across 8 bases. The ends lost 4 bases at V and 6 bases at J; junction bases unmatched: 9. Germline assignment: CDR1 SGHRS and CDR2 YFSETQ. This CDR3 is 14 amino acids long. The CDR3 region has the DNA TGCGCCAGCAGCCCCTTGACAGGGGTACCCGAGCAGTACTTC. It is translated as CASSPLTGVPEQYF. The full variable domain, completed using reference TRBV5-1 and TRBJ2-7, is KAGVTQTPRYLIKTRGQQVTLSCSPISGHRSVSWYQQTPGQGLQFLFEYFSETQRNKGNFPGRFSGRQFSNSRSEMNVSTLELGDSALYLCASSPLTGVPEQYFGPGTRLTVT.

This clonotype was seen a handful of times. V and J are TRBV6-5 and TRBJ2-3, with 9 nucleotides matching TRBD2. In germline, CDR1 is MNHEY, CDR2 SVGAGI. The CDR3 spans 17 residues. J lost 0 bases, V lost 3 bases, and 7 bases had no gene match. DNA of the CDR3: TGTGCCAGCAGTTATACTAGCGGGCCAACTAGCACAGATACGCAGTATTTT. As protein: CASSYTSGPTSTDTQYF.

The chain employs TRBV12-3 or TRBV12-4 and TRBJ1-3; TRBD1 matches 10 bases. The CDR3 length is 14 residues. J gave up 6 bases and V 5 bases, and 4 bases lay outside the gene matches. DNA of the CDR3: TGTGCCAGCAGTGTAGGACAGGGGGTAAACACCATATATTTT. Residues: CASSVGQGVNTIYF.

A few counts support this clonotype. The chain combines TRBV5-1 with TRBJ2-1; 11 nucleotides match TRBD1. This CDR3 is 16 amino acids long. CDR1 and CDR2 (germline): SGHRS, YFSETQ. Trimming at V came to 0 bases and at J to 5 bases, leaving 4 bases not matched to a gene. CDR3 in amino acids: CASSLVGTGGNNEQFF. In nucleotides, the CDR3 is TGCGCCAGCAGCTTGGTTGGGACAGGGGGTAACAATGAGCAGTTCTTC.

The V call is TRBV5-1, the J call TRBJ2-5; no clear D gene. V lost 4 bases and J lost 3, with 10 bases in between. The CDR3 has 13 amino acids. The germline V gene encodes CDR1 SGHRS and CDR2 YFSETQ. CDR3 in amino acids: CASSVDIEETQYF. CDR3 nucleotides: TGCGCCAGCAGCGTCGACATTGAAGAGACCCAGTACTTC.

The rearrangement uses TRBV2 and TRBJ2-5; TRBD2 matches 7 bases. The CDR3 runs 13 residues. V trimming: 10 bases; J trimming: 5 bases; junction bases outside the gene matches: 10. Per the germline V gene, CDR1 is SNHLY and CDR2 is FYNNEI. CDR3 sequence: CATSSGGGETQYF. The CDR3 bases are TGTGCCACTTCGTCGGGGGGAGGCGAGACCCAGTACTTC.

The V and J genes are TRBV7-8 and TRBJ2-4, with a possible D match to TRBD2 (6 bases). The V gene's germline CDR1 is SGHVS and CDR2 FQNEAQ. Trimming removed 1 base from V and 0 bases from J, with 16 bases in between. The CDR3 consists of 18 residues. This CDR3 reads CASSLERMPGLAKNIQYF. The CDR3 DNA reads TGTGCCAGCAGCTTAGAACGAATGCCGGGACTAGCCAAAAACATTCAGTACTTC.

V is TRBV5-1 and J is TRBJ2-2; 7 bases align to TRBD2. Losses at the gene ends were 1 base for V and 6 bases for J; bases not matched to a gene: 0. The CDR3 length is 13 residues. Germline CDR1 and CDR2: SGHRS and YFSETQ. This chain's CDR3 is CASSLTSAGELFF. Written as DNA, the CDR3 is TGCGCCAGCAGCTTGACTAGCGCCGGGGAGCTGTTTTTT.

This clonotype was recorded many times. The chain carries TRBV12-3 or TRBV12-4 and TRBJ1-5; 7 bases map to TRBD1. J was trimmed by 7 bases and V by 4 bases; bases with no gene match: 7. This CDR3 is 14 amino acids long. The CDR3 protein is CASSSGTAQQPQHF. DNA of the CDR3: TGTGCCAGCAGTTCCGGGACAGCCCAACAGCCCCAGCATTTT.

This sequence joins TRBV6-5 and TRBJ2-1; tentatively, D is TRBD1 (5 bases). Germline CDR1 MNHEY, CDR2 SVGAGI. The ends were cut back, 0 bases at V and 6 bases at J, with 9 bases in the middle. CDR3 length: 14 residues. The CDR3 is CASSYSRQSNEQFF. The CDR3, as DNA: TGTGCCAGCAGTTACTCGAGACAGTCCAATGAGCAGTTCTTC.

The rearrangement links TRBV27 to TRBJ2-1; TRBD2 aligns across 11 bases. With 0 bases clipped from V and 0 bases from J, the junction kept 4 bases outside the gene matches. CDR1 is MNHEY, CDR2 SMNVEV, per germline (reference sequence). The CDR3 length is 18 residues. The DNA of the CDR3 is TGTGCCAGCAGTTTATCCCTTAGCGGGGGGGCCTCCTACAATGAGCAGTTCTTC. It yields the protein CASSLSLSGGASYNEQFF.

J is TRBJ2-7 and V is TRBV30; possibly TRBD2 for D (5 bases). The germline V gene encodes CDR1 GTSNPN and CDR2 SVGIG (reference sequence). V was shortened by 0 bases and J by 9 bases, with 12 bases between the two germline ends. The CDR3 sequence is 12 residues long. The CDR3 sequence is CAWSVPGMRQYF. The CDR3 bases are TGTGCCTGGAGTGTACCGGGGATGAGGCAGTACTTC. The whole variable domain, remainder taken from reference TRBV30 and TRBJ2-7, is SQTIHQWPATLVQPVGSPLSLECTVEGTSNPNLYWYRQAAGRGLQLLFYSVGIGQISSEVPQNLSASRPQDRQFILSSKKLLLSDSGFYLCAWSVPGMRQYFGPGTRLTVT.

The J gene is TRBJ2-7, the V gene TRBV5-1, with 7 bases matching TRBD1. Germline V CDR1 and CDR2: SGHRS, YFSETQ. J gave up 6 bases and V 1 base, and 4 bases lay outside the gene matches. The CDR3 has 13 residues. CDR3 DNA sequence: TGCGCCAGCAGCTTGCAAGGGGGCAGCGAGCAGTACTTC. Protein product: CASSLQGGSEQYF.

The rearrangement uses TRBV9 and TRBJ2-5; a possible D gene is TRBD2 (5 bases). The length of the CDR3 is 15 residues. CDR1 is SGDLS and CDR2 is YYNGEE in the germline V gene. V lost 1 base and J lost 5, with 15 bases in between. This CDR3 reads CASSVSPGSKETQYF. The DNA for the CDR3 is TGTGCCAGCAGCGTATCTCCGGGATCGAAGGAGACCCAGTACTTC.

This clonotype was seen repeatedly, ten times or more. The V call is TRBV12-3 or TRBV12-4, the J call TRBJ2-5; tentatively, D is TRBD1 (6 bases). V dropped 1 base and J dropped 5 bases, with 17 bases sitting between them. The CDR3 is 16 amino acids. The CDR3 spells CASSLGYPGARETQYF. The CDR3, as DNA: TGTGCCAGCAGTTTAGGATATCCAGGGGCCAGGGAGACCCAGTACTTC.

This chain links TRBV29-1 with TRBJ2-2; 9 nucleotides agree with TRBD2. CDR1 is SQVTM, CDR2 ANQGSEA, per germline. The length of the CDR3 is 14 residues. With V trimmed by 6 bases and J by 5 bases, 7 bases remained unmatched. The CDR3 DNA reads as TGCAGCGTCCGAGCGGGGGGCGGGACCGGGGAGCTGTTTTTT. This gives the protein CSVRAGGGTGELFF.

The rearrangement links TRBV3-1 to TRBJ1-6; no firm D call. Trimming removed 2 bases from V and 5 bases from J, with 10 bases in between. This CDR3 is built from 15 residues. Germline V gene lookup returns CDR1 LGHDT and CDR2 YNNKEL (reference sequence). The CDR3 here is CASSQTTTDNSPLHF. The CDR3 coding sequence is TGTGCCAGCAGCCAAACGACAACCGATAATTCACCCCTCCACTTT.

V and J are TRBV15 and TRBJ2-1; either TRBD1 or TRBD2 may supply D (5 bases each). Trimming removed 8 bases from V and 6 bases from J, with 14 bases in between. This CDR3 is 13 amino acids long. The germline gives CDR1 LNHNV, CDR2 YYDKDF (reference sequence). CDR3 amino acids: CATAGAGANEQFF. CDR3 sequence (DNA): TGTGCCACCGCCGGGGCCGGAGCCAATGAGCAGTTCTTC.

This chain uses TRBV5-1 with TRBJ2-7, with 7 positions matching TRBD1. V shed 0 bases, J shed 0 bases, and the junction held 6 bases outside the gene matches. CDR1 is SGHRS, CDR2 YFSETQ, per germline. The CDR3 loop spans 16 amino acids. DNA for the CDR3: TGCGCCAGCAGCTTGGATACAGGGGCCCCCTCCTACGAGCAGTACTTC. This encodes CASSLDTGAPSYEQYF.

The chain has TRBV6-5 and TRBJ1-2; 8 bases fit TRBD1. The length of the CDR3 is 12 residues. Germline CDR1 MNHEY, CDR2 SVGAGI. With 7 bases clipped from V and 6 bases from J, the junction kept 4 bases outside the gene matches. In DNA, the CDR3 is TGTGCCAGCACCGAGACAGGGGATGGCTACACCTTC. This translates into CASTETGDGYTF.

This clonotype turned up a few times. The chain carries TRBV20-1 and TRBJ2-7, with 13 nucleotides matching TRBD2. Looked up from germline, CDR1 is DFQATT and CDR2 is SNEGSKA (reference sequence). V lost 3 bases, J lost 0 bases, and 2 bases stayed unmatched. The CDR3 is 15 amino acids. The CDR3 DNA sequence: TGCAGTGCTAGGGGACTAGCGGGGACCTCCTACGAGCAGTACTTC. It translates to CSARGLAGTSYEQYF.

The chain couples TRBV12-3 or TRBV12-4 to TRBJ1-2, with TRBD1 as a possible D gene (6 bases). Trimming cost V 8 bases and J 2 bases, with 12 bases left between them. This CDR3 spans 13 amino acids. CDR3 DNA sequence: TGTGCCAGCTCCAAGGGGGTAAACTATGGCTACACCTTC. It encodes CASSKGVNYGYTF.

V usage is TRBV20-1 and J usage is TRBJ2-3, with 8 positions matching TRBD1. V lost 3 bases, J lost 0 bases, and 5 bases stayed unmatched. There are 15 residues in the CDR3. The germline V gene has CDR1 DFQATT and CDR2 SNEGSKA (reference sequence). CDR3 coding DNA: TGCAGTGCTAGGGGGGACAGGTTAAGCACAGATACGCAGTATTTT. Translation gives CSARGDRLSTDTQYF.

The rearrangement links TRBV5-1 to TRBJ2-3; tentatively, D is TRBD2 (7 bases). Germline CDR1 is SGHRS and CDR2 is YFSETQ. Deletions cut 8 bases from V and 4 bases from J, with 20 bases between. The CDR3 covers 15 residues. CDR3 DNA: TGCGCCAGTCTCCGGGGATCGGGGGGCGCAGATACGCAGTATTTT. Its protein is CASLRGSGGADTQYF.

This rearrangement joins TRBV3-1 to TRBJ2-3; D is unresolved. Trimming shortened V by 1 base and J by 7 bases, and 15 bases separated the two germline ends. Looked up from germline, CDR1 is LGHDT and CDR2 is YNNKEL (reference sequence). The CDR3 is 15 residues long. The CDR3 DNA reads as TGTGCCAGCAGCCAAGTCCCGGGTTATGGAAATACGCAGTATTTT. Translating gives CASSQVPGYGNTQYF.

This clonotype was found a few times. The V gene is TRBV19, the J gene TRBJ1-6; maybe TRBD1 (5 bases). This CDR3 comprises 14 residues. Germline CDR1 is LNHDA and CDR2 is SQIVND (reference sequence). The V end lost 5 bases, the J end lost 10 bases, and 15 bases lay between the germline ends. CDR3 sequence (DNA): TGTGCCAGTAGTGGGGCGGAACAGGTATCACCCCTCCACTTT. Translation: CASSGAEQVSPLHF.

This clonotype was picked up a small number of times. This chain uses TRBV6-2 or TRBV6-3 with TRBJ2-1, with TRBD2 matching 8 bases. Unmatched junction bases numbered 14, after V lost 5 bases and J lost 5 bases. The CDR3 contains 17 residues. CDR1 is MNHEY and CDR2 is SVGEGT in the germline V gene. In nucleotides, the CDR3 is TGTGCCAGCAGTCCAGACCGACGGGAGGGAAAAGACAATGAGCAGTTCTTC. Amino acid sequence: CASSPDRREGKDNEQFF.

This clonotype has a count of ten or more. CDR3 nucleotides: TGTGCCACCAGTGACGGGGCCCCCGATACGCAGTATTTT. It codes for CATSDGAPDTQYF. V usage is TRBV24-1 and J usage is TRBJ2-3; tentatively, D is TRBD1 or TRBD2 (5 bases each). Germline V gene lookup returns CDR1 KGHDR and CDR2 SFDVKD. V lost 4 bases and J lost 6, with 10 bases in between. The CDR3 runs 13 residues.

This clonotype was counted between two and nine times. The junction departs from the called germline gene at one end, perhaps through a read error. The J gene is TRBJ1-2, the V gene TRBV6-5; 8 bases align to TRBD1. The CDR3 runs to 15 residues. Germline CDR1 and CDR2: MNHEY and SVGAGI. The CDR3 loop is CASSDSGQGRRGYTF. The CDR3 bases are TGTGCCAGCAGTGACTCTGGACAGGGACGACGTGGCTACACCTTC.